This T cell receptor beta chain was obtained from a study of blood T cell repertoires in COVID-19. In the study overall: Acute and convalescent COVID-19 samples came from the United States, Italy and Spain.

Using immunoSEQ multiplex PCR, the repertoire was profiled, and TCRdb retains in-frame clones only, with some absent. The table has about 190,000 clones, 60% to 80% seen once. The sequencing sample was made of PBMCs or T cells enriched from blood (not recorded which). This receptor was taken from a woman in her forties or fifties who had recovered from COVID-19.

Written as DNA, the CDR3 is TGCGCCAGCAGCCCCTCTAGCGGGAGTAGCACCGGGGAGCTGTTTTTT. It codes for CASSPSSGSSTGELFF. The chain joins TRBV5-1 to TRBJ2-2; 10 nucleotides agree with TRBD2. CDR1 and CDR2 (germline): SGHRS, YFSETQ. CDR3 length equals 16 residues. Losses at the gene ends were 4 bases for V and 4 bases for J; bases not matched to a gene: 7. Variable domain in full (rest from reference TRBV5-1 and TRBJ2-2): KAGVTQTPRYLIKTRGQQVTLSCSPISGHRSVSWYQQTPGQGLQFLFEYFSETQRNKGNFPGRFSGRQFSNSRSEMNVSTLELGDSALYLCASSPSSGSSTGELFFGEGSRLTVL.